The sequence of this T cell receptor (beta chain) was determined in a study of shared clonotypes between healthy human individuals. Study-level information: Sampling drew on donors who were two women and three men aged 18 to 49.

V gave up 4 bases and J gave up 1 base; unmatched junction bases: 9. CDR1 and CDR2 (germline): SGHNT, YYREEE (reference sequence). This CDR3 region has 17 residues. Using about 190 ng DNA, around 30,000 T cell genomes, the sorted-subset replicate PCRs were run. The assay was immunoSEQ multiplex PCR, and TCRdb's table has in-frame clones only and misses some. The data show more than 500,000 clones, around 95% seen once. Cells designated naive CD8 were CD45RO-negative and were positively selected for CCR7, with terminally differentiated effector memory CD45RA+ cells excluded. The study enrolled healthy HIV-negative adults without recent acute infections or vaccinations as donors.

The sample comprised naive CD8+ T cells sorted from blood. The rearrangement links TRBV5-4 to TRBJ2-1, with TRBD2 identical over 9 bases. This clonotype was obtained from a woman in her 30s in good health. The CDR3, as DNA: TGTGCCAGCAGCGTAGCCTCTAGCGGGATATCCTACAATGAGCAGTTCTTC. This encodes CASSVASSGISYNEQFF.